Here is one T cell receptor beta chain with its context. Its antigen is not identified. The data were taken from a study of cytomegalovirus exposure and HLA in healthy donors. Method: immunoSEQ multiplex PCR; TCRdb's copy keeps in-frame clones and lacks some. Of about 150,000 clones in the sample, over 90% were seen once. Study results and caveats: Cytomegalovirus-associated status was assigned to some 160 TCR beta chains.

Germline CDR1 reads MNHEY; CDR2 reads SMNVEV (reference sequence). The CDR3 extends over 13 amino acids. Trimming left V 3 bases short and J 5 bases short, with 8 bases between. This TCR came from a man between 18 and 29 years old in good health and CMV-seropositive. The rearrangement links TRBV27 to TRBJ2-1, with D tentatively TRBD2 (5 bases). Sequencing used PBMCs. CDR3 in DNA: TGTGCCAGCAGTTTCGAGGGAGACAATGAGCAGTTCTTC. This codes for CASSFEGDNEQFF.